Included here is one T cell receptor beta chain sequence, with context. The data were produced by immunoSEQ multiplex PCR, yet TCRdb's version contains in-frame clones alone and is incomplete. The sample includes under 85,000 clones, about 91% of them seen just once. The data originate from a study of T cell changes during pregnancy in multiple sclerosis. This CDR3 comprises 13 residues. V was shortened by 7 bases and J by 0 bases, with 9 bases between the two germline ends. The V gene's germline CDR1 is SGHAT and CDR2 FQDESV (reference sequence). The sequence came from a female donor in good health, enrolled as a control in a pregnancy study. V usage is TRBV11-1 and J usage is TRBJ2-5, with D unresolved. This specimen consisted of CD4+ T cells from peripheral blood mononuclear cells, obtained in the third trimester of pregnancy. CDR3 region: CASTNSYQETQYF. The CDR3 region has the DNA TGTGCCAGCACGAACTCGTACCAAGAGACCCAGTACTTC. The full variable domain, in which reference TRBV11-1 and TRBJ2-5 provide the parts outside the CDR3, is EAEVAQSPRYKITEKSQAVAFWCDPISGHATLYWYRQILGQGPELLVQFQDESVVDDSQLPKDRFSAERLKGVDSTLKIQPAELGDSAMYLCASTNSYQETQYFGPGTRLLVL.